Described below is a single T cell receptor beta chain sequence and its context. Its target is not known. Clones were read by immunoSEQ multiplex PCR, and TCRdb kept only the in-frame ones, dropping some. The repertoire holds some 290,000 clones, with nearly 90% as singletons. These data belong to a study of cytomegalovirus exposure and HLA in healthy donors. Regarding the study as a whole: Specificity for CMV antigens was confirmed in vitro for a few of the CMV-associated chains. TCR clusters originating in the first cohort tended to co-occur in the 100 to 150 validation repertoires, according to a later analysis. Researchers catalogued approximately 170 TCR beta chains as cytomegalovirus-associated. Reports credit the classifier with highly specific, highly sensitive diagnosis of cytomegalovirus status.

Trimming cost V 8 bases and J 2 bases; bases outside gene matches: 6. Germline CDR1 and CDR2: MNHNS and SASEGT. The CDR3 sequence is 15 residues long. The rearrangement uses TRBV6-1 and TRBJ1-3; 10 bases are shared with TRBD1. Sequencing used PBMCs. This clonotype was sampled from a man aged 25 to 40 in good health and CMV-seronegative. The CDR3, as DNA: TGTGCCAGCGGCCGGGACAGGGGTCCTGGAAACACCATATATTTT. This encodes CASGRDRGPGNTIYF.